The text below deals with one T cell receptor beta chain. The CDR3 has 17 residues. Germline CDR1 and CDR2: MNHEY and SVGEGT. Trimming took 2 bases from V and 4 from J; bases not matched to a gene: 11. Generated by immunoSEQ multiplex PCR, the TCRdb table keeps only in-frame clones and is missing some. The sample yields about 140,000 clones, roughly 92% seen once. The data stem from a study of control samples from healthy donors and cancer patients. Sequenced sample: blood. The V and J genes are TRBV6-2 or TRBV6-3 and TRBJ2-1; TRBD1 matches 7 bases. The sequence was collected from a man under 40 in good health. The CDR3 loop is CASSYETLTRGYNEQFF. CDR3 sequence (DNA): TGTGCCAGCAGTTACGAAACTTTGACCAGGGGGTACAATGAGCAGTTCTTC.